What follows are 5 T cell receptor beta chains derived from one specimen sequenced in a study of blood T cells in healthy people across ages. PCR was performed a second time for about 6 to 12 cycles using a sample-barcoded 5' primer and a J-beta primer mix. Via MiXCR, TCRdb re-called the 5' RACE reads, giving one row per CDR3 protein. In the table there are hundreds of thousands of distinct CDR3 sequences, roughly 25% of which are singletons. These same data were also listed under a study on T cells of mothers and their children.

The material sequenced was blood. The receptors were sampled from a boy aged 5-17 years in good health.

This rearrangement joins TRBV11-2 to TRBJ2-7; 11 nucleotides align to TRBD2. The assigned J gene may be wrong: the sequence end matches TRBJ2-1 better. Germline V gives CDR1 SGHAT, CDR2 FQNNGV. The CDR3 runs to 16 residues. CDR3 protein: CASSFQTSGIYNEQFF. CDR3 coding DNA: TGTGCCAGCAGCTTCCAGACTAGCGGGATTTACAATGAGCAGTTCTTC.

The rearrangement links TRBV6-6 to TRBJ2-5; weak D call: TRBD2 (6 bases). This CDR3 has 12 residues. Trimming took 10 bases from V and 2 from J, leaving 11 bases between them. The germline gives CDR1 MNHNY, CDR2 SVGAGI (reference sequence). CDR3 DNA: TGTGCCACACAGACTAGTCAAGAGACCCAGTACTTC. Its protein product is CATQTSQETQYF.

CDR3 sequence reads: CASSPRPISGANVLTF. CDR3 nucleotides: TGTGCCAGCTCACCCAGGCCGATCTCTGGGGCCAACGTCCTGACTTTC. The chain carries TRBV18 and TRBJ2-6; D not certain. Per germline, CDR1 KGHSH and CDR2 LQKENI. The ends were cut back, 3 bases at V and 0 bases at J, with 9 bases in the middle. The CDR3 covers 16 residues.

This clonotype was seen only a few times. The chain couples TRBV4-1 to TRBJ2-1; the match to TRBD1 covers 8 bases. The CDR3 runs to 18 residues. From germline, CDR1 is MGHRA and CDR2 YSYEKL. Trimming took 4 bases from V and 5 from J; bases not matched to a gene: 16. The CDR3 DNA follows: TGCGCCAGCAGCCCACTTAAACTAGACAGGGGCACTAACAATGAGCAGTTCTTC. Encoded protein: CASSPLKLDRGTNNEQFF.

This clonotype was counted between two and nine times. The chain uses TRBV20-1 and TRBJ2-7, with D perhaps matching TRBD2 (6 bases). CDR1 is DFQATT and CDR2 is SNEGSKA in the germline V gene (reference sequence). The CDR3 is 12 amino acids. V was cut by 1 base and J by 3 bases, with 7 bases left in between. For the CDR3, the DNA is TGCAGTGCTAGAGGACTAGACTACGAGCAGTACTTC. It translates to CSARGLDYEQYF.